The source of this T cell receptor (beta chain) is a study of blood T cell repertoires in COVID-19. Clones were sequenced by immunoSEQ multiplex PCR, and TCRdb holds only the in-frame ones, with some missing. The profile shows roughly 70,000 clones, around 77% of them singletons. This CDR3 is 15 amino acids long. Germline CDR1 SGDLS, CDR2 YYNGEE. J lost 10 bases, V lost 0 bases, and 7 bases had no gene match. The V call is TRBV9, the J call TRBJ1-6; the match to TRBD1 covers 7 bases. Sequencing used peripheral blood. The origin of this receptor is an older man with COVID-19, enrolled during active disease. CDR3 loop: CASSVDPQGQSPLHF. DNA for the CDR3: TGTGCCAGCAGCGTAGACCCCCAGGGACAGTCACCCCTCCACTTT.